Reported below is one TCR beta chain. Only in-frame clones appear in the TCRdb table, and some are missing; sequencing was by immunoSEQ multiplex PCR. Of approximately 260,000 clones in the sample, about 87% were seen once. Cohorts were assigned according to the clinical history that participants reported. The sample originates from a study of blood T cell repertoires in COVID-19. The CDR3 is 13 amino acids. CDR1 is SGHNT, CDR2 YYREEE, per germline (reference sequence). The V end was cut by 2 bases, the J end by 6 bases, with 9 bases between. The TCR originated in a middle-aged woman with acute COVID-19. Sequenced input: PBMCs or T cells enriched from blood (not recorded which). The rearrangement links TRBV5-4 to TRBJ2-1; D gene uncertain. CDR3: CASSLQNRNEQFF. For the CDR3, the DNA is TGTGCCAGCAGCTTACAGAATCGCAATGAGCAGTTCTTC.